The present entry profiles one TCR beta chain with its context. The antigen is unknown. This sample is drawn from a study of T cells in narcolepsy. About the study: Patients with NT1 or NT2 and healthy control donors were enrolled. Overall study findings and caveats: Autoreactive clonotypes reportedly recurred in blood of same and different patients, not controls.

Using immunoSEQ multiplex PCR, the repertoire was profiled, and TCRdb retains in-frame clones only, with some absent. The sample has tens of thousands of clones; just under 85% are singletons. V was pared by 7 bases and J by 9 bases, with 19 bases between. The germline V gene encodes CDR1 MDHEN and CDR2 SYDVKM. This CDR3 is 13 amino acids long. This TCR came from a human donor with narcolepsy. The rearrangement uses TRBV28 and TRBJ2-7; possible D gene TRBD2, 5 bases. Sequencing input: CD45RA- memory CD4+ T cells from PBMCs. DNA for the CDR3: TGTGCCAGCACGTCGAGGGATTTGGCTGTGCAGTACTTC. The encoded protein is CASTSRDLAVQYF.